A selection of T cell receptor beta chains follows, all from one sample in a study of CD8 T cells in ankylosing spondylitis. Each CDR3 protein gets one entry after TCRdb re-called the 5' RACE reads with MiXCR. Of roughly 160,000 distinct CDR3 sequences in the sample, approximately 10% were seen once. The sequenced sample was blood, either unsorted or a sorted T cell fraction (not recorded which). Source of these receptors: a female donor with ankylosing spondylitis or in good health (not recorded which). CDR3s include the opening cysteine and the closing phenylalanine or tryptophan. D genes are given only for firm matches. Size tells how often a clone was seen (once, few, many) or the class of an expanded clone, and some rows leave it out.

cdr3_aa d_call v_call clone_size cdr3_length
CASSFQGGAYGYTF TRBD1 TRBV27 few 14
CASSTTGARTDTQYF NA TRBV19 NA 15
CASSRGRASYNEQFF TRBD2 TRBV7-9 many 15
CASSYLEGASSSYNEQFF NA TRBV6-5 few 18
CSVPSDGAGYEQYF NA TRBV29-1 NA 14
CASSPWGQLTRDTQYF TRBD1 TRBV9 few 16
CAISESKPDDSGNTIYF NA TRBV10-3 many 17
CASSFIGEQYF NA TRBV7-9 many 11
CASRIQGRGGYTF TRBD1 TRBV6-1 few 13
CASSFTRVSYNEQFF NA TRBV27 NA 15
CASSVGVTAEYEQYF NA TRBV9 NA 15
CASSRTSGSYEQYF TRBD2 TRBV5-5 few 14
CASSPPGTGGYEQYF TRBD1 TRBV6-1 NA 15
CSVRAVGVPPLHF NA TRBV20-1 many 13
CASSLGPRGFF NA TRBV28 NA 11
CASSFPPRGTYEQYF NA TRBV28 NA 15
CASRGPDSRGGILDTEAFF NA TRBV2 NA 19
CASSLGLGPGYEQYF NA TRBV7-8 NA 15
CSVELAGGPEDIQYF TRBD2 TRBV29-1 few 15
CASFSGVAGAFF NA TRBV6-1 NA 12
CASSLTGAETQYF TRBD1 TRBV7-9 NA 13
CASSQRGGQGTTGELFF TRBD1 TRBV4-3 many 17
CASSHSIETVYGYTF NA TRBV14 NA 15
CASSLIVRLESGANVLTF NA TRBV11-1 few 18
CASSYATANYGYTF NA TRBV6-5 few 14
CASSIPSSYNEQFF NA TRBV13 NA 14
CASSDPGGRKHF NA TRBV6-5 NA 12
CASSVPRGTGANVLTF NA TRBV9 few 16
CSADEGLTEAFF NA TRBV29-1 NA 12
CSVEMLTEAFF NA TRBV29-1 few 11
CASSFTTSGSNQNEQFF TRBD2 TRBV5-1 many 17
CASSFRFRGTDTQYF NA TRBV11-2 NA 15
CASSLEVSGRNEQFF NA TRBV7-8 few 15
CASSLGQGRKETQYF TRBD1 TRBV11-2 NA 15
CASSLSGTTYNEQFF TRBD2 TRBV7-9 many 15
CSVLRLAGGFGSINEQFF TRBD2 TRBV29-1 NA 18
CASSRGPGANVLTF NA TRBV4-1 NA 14
CASSVGGGSYTEAFF NA TRBV9 NA 15
CASSLTTGGEQFF TRBD1 TRBV5-1 many 13